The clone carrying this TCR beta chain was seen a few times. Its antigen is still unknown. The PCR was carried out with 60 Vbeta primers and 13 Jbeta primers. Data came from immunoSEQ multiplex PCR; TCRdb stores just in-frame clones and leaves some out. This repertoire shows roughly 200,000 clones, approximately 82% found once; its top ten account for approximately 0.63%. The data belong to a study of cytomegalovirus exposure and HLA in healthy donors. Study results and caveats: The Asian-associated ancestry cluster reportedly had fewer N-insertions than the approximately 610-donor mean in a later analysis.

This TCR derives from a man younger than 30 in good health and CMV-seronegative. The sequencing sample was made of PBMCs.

Here the CDR3 reads CSADDRGMLFF. The CDR3 coding sequence is TGCAGTGCTGACGACAGGGGAATGCTGTTTTTT. This chain uses TRBV20-1 with TRBJ2-2; 8 bases fit TRBD1. Germline V gene lookup returns CDR1 DFQATT and CDR2 SNEGSKA (reference sequence). V was clipped by 5 bases and J by 13 bases; unmatched bases: 6. The CDR3 spans 11 residues.